This T cell receptor (beta chain) derives from a study of cytomegalovirus exposure and HLA in healthy donors. Turning to the study itself: The Caucasian-associated ancestry cluster held over 65% of 398 genotyped donors.

Primers included in the PCR were 60 Vbeta and 13 Jbeta primers. Assay: immunoSEQ multiplex PCR; the TCRdb copy retains only in-frame clones and omits some. Found here are roughly 110,000 clones, 75% of them singletons; the top ten hold around 2.7%. With respect to this clone: Antigen: not known.

Study results and limitations: There were about 160 TCR beta chains listed as cytomegalovirus-associated.

The source is a male donor in good health and CMV-seropositive. Sequenced input: PBMCs.

Here the CDR3 reads CASSQDPRDLIYEQYF. For the CDR3, the DNA is TGCGCCAGCAGCCAAGATCCCCGGGATCTGATTTACGAGCAGTACTTC. The chain employs TRBV4-1 and TRBJ2-7; D is possibly TRBD2 (5 bases). CDR1 is MGHRA, CDR2 YSYEKL, per germline. V was trimmed by 0 bases and J by 4 bases, leaving 16 bases between them. This CDR3 region has 16 residues.